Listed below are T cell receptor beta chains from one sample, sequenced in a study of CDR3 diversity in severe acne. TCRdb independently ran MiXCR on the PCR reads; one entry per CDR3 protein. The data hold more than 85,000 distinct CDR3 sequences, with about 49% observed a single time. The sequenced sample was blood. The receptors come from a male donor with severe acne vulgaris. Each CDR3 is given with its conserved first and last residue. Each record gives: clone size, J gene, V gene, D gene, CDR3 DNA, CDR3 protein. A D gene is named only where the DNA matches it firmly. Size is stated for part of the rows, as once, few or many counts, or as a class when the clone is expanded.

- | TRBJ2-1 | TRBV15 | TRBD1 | TGTGCCACCTCGGGACAGGGTGGAGATGAGCAGTTCTTC | CATSGQGGDEQFF
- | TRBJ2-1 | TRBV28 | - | TGTGCCAGCAGTCCCCCGGGCCAGCGGCCCCACAATGAGCAGTTCTTC | CASSPPGQRPHNEQFF
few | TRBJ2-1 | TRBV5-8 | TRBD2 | TGTGCCAGCAGCTTGTTCGGGAGGCCCTCCTACAATGAGCAGTTCTTC | CASSLFGRPSYNEQFF
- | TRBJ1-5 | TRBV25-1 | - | TGTGCCAGCAGTCCCCATATCAACTCGGTAAATCAGCCCCAGCATTTT | CASSPHINSVNQPQHF
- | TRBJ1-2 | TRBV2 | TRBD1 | TGTGCCAACGGACAGGAAAACTATGGCTACACCTTC | CANGQENYGYTF
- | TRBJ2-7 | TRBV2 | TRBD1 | TGTGCCAGCAGCGAGGACAGGGACCCAACTTACGAGCAGTACTTC | CASSEDRDPTYEQYF
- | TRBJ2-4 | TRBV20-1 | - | TGCAGTGCTAGAGACCCGAGGACGGCCAAAAACATTCAGTACTTC | CSARDPRTAKNIQYF
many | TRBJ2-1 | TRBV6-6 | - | TGTGCCAGCAGTTTAGGAGGGACTTACAATGAGCAGTTCTTC | CASSLGGTYNEQFF
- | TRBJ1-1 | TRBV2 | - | TGTGCCAGCAGTGGACTGGGGGTTGGGCTGAACACTGAAGCTTTCTTT | CASSGLGVGLNTEAFF
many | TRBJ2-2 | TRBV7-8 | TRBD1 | TGTGCCAGCAGCTTAGGGGACAGCTTATGGGGGGAGCTGTTTTTT | CASSLGDSLWGELFF
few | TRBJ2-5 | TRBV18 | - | TGTGCCAGCTCACCCAACGGAGTCCTAAAAGAGACCCAGTACTTC | CASSPNGVLKETQYF
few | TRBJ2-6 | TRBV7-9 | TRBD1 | TGTGCCAGCAGCCCCGGACAGGGGACAGGCGTCCTGACTTTC | CASSPGQGTGVLTF
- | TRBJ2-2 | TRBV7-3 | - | TGTGCCAGCAGCTTATACCCGGGACTGAACACCGGGGAGCTGTTTTTT | CASSLYPGLNTGELFF
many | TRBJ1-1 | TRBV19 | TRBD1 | TGTGCCAGTAGCCGGACAGGGGCAACTGAAGCTTTCTTT | CASSRTGATEAFF
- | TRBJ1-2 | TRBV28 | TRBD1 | TGTGCCAGCACTCCGACAGGGGGCCTTTATGGCTACACCTTC | CASTPTGGLYGYTF
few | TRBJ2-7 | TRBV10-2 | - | TGCGCCAGCAGTGATGCCTACGAGCAGTACTTC | CASSDAYEQYF
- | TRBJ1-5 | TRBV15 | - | TGTGCCACCAGCAGAGAACTTCCTAGCAATCAGCCCCAGCATTTT | CATSRELPSNQPQHF
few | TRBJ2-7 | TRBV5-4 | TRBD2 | TGTGCCAGCAGCTTCGGTAGCGGGAGGGCTTACGAGCAGTACTTC | CASSFGSGRAYEQYF
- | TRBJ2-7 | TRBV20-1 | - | TGCAGTGCTAGGGGTAGGAGCGGCAGGGTCGCTTACGAGCAGTACTTC | CSARGRSGRVAYEQYF
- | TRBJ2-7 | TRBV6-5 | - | TGTGCCAGCAGCTTAGACAGCTCTCACTACGAGCAGTACTTC | CASSLDSSHYEQYF
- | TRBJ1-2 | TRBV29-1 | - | TGCAGCGTTGCCGACAAGACCCGCTATGGCTACACCTTC | CSVADKTRYGYTF
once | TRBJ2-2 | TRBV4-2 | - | TGTGCCAGCAGTCCAACGCAATACGGGGAGCTGTTTTTT | CASSPTQYGELFF
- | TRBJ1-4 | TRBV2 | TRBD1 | TGTGCCAGCAGCGCGTCGACAGGGCCTAATGAAAAACTGTTTTTT | CASSASTGPNEKLFF
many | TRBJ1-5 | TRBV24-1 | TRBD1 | TGTGCCACCAGTGAATCACAGGGGGCCGGCAATCAGCCCCAGCATTTT | CATSESQGAGNQPQHF
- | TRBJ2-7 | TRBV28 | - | TGTGCCAGCAGTTTAAGAGGACGTGGTTCATACGAGCAGTACTTC | CASSLRGRGSYEQYF
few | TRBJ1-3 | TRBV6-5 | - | TGTGCCAGCAGACCCGACAGAGGCGGAAACACCATATATTTT | CASRPDRGGNTIYF
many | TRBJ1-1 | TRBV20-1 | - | TGCAGTGCTTTAGGGAGTCCTGACACTGAAGCTTTCTTT | CSALGSPDTEAFF
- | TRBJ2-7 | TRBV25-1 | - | TGTGCCAGCAGTGACCGAGGCGGGTACGAGCAGTACTTC | CASSDRGGYEQYF
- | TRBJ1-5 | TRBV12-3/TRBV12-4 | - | TGTGCCAGCAGTAGACAGAGCGTCAATCAGCCCCAGCATTTT | CASSRQSVNQPQHF
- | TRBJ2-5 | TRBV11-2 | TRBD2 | TGTGCCAGCAGCTTTCTACCGGGACTAGCGGGACTTGAATCCATGTACTTC | CASSFLPGLAGLESMYF
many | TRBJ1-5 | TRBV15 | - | TGTGCCACCAGCACACAGGGATATCAGCCCCAGCATTTT | CATSTQGYQPQHF
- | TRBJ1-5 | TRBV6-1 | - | TGTGCCAGCACTATGAAGCGGGAGAGAAACAATGAGCCCCAGCATTTT | CASTMKRERNNEPQHF
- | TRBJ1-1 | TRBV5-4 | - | TGTGCCAGCAGCTACTCCCTGACAGGAACTGAAGCTTTCTTT | CASSYSLTGTEAFF
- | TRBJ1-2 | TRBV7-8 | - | TGTGCCATTAGGGGCTACACCTTC | CAIRGYTF
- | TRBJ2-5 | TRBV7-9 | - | TGTGCCAGCAGCGCGGTCCTCCCCCCCCACCAAGAGACCCAGTACTTC | CASSAVLPPHQETQYF